The 2 T cell receptor beta chains in this list originate from one sample, sequenced in a study of shared clonotypes between healthy human individuals. Profiling relied on immunoSEQ multiplex PCR, and the TCRdb table lists in-frame clones only, not all of them. The sample has approximately 1.4 million clones, 95% to 99% seen once. The sequencing sample was made of naive CD4+ T cells sorted from blood. Subset specified: CD45RA+ positively selected. The receptors derive from a man in his thirties or forties in good health.

The chain is built from TRBV7-2 and TRBJ2-3, with TRBD2 matching 9 bases. V lost 1 base, J lost 5 bases, and 7 bases stayed unmatched. Germline V lookup: CDR1 SGHTA, CDR2 FQGNSA. CDR3 length: 16 amino acids. The CDR3 is CASSLVSSGIQDTQYF. The CDR3 DNA sequence: TGTGCCAGCAGCTTAGTTTCTAGCGGGATCCAAGATACGCAGTATTTT.

This chain joins TRBV11-3 and TRBJ1-1; no firm D call. Germline V gene lookup returns CDR1 SGHNT and CDR2 YENEEA. The ends were cut back, 0 bases at V and 2 bases at J, with 4 bases in the middle. The CDR3 spans 13 residues. The CDR3 bases are TGTGCCAGCAGCTTAGAAGGTAACACTGAAGCTTTCTTT. Its protein product is CASSLEGNTEAFF.